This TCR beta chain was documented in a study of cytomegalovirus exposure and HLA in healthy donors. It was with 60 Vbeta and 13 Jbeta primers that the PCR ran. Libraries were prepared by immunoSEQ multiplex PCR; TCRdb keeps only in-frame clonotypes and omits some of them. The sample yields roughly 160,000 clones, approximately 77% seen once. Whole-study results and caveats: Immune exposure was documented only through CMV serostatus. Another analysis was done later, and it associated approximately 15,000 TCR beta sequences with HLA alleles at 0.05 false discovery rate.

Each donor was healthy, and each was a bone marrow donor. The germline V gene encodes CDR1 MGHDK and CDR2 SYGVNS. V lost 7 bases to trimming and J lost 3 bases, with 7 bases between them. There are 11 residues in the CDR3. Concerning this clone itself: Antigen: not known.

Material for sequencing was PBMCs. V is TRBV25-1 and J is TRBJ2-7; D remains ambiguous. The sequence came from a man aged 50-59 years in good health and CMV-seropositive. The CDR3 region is CASTNIYEQYF. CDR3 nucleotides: TGTGCCAGCACTAATATCTACGAGCAGTACTTC.